This T cell receptor (beta chain) was found in a study of HIV-infected patients and healthy controls. The study's findings and limits: HIV-infected patients and controls differed significantly in mean usage of eight alpha and eight beta V genes. In healthy controls, MAIT alpha CDR3s were common; in HIV+ repertoires, severely depleted. Untreated HIV+ repertoires had roughly threefold fewer distinct CDR3s and lower Shannon diversity than healthy controls. In HIV-infected patients, the apparent post-therapy Gini index recovery did not replicate in size-matched data.

Whole blood was used without fractionation, so all unsorted peripheral T cells were included. In its sample, this clonotype is medium-sized. What it recognizes is unknown. Reverse transcription used 450 to 650 ng RNA and constant-region primers for alpha and beta. Each of the alpha and beta chains got its own library through chain-specific third strand synthesis with indices. One entry per CDR3 protein results from TCRdb running MiXCR on the 5' RACE reads. The sample lists more than 9,000 distinct CDR3 sequences, 9.3% occurring once. The CDR3 contains 15 residues. V lost 5 bases and J lost 7; bases outside the gene matches: 8. CDR1 and CDR2 (germline): LGHDT, YNNKEL (reference sequence).

The chain has TRBV3-1 and TRBJ1-4; TRBD1 matches 9 bases. This TCR was sampled from an adult with HIV infection. The donor label of this sample is uncertain. This specimen was blood, taken before antiretroviral therapy. The CDR3 is CASSISGQGLEKLFF. DNA of the CDR3: TGTGCCAGCAGCATCTCGGGACAGGGTCTTGAAAAACTGTTTTTT. The whole variable domain, remainder taken from reference TRBV3-1 and TRBJ1-4, is DTAVSQTPKYLVTQMGNDKSIKCEQNLGHDTMYWYKQDSKKFLKIMFSYNNKELIINETVPNRFSPKSPDKAHLNLHINSLELGDSAVYFCASSISGQGLEKLFFGSGTQLSVL.